A single sample is the source of the 24 T cell receptor beta chains below, sequenced in a study of shared clonotypes between healthy human individuals. The data were produced by immunoSEQ multiplex PCR, yet TCRdb's version contains in-frame clones alone and is incomplete. In the table there are a few million clones, approximately 94% of which are singletons. The sequenced sample was naive CD4+ T cells sorted from blood. Regarding subset: CD45RA+ positively selected. These receptors all stem from a man between 18 and 29 years old in good health.

This clone showed up just a few times. The same CDR3 is also encoded by other DNA sequences in this sample. The V call is TRBV6-5, the J call TRBJ1-2; D might be TRBD1 (6 bases). The CDR3 covers 13 residues. The germline V and J ends were trimmed by 0 bases and 8 bases, with 10 bases remaining between them. Per germline, CDR1 MNHEY and CDR2 SVGAGI. The CDR3 protein is CASSYSIGTGYTF. CDR3 DNA sequence: TGTGCCAGCAGTTACTCGATAGGGACAGGCTACACCTTC.

V gene TRBV11-2 combines with J gene TRBJ1-2; perhaps TRBD1 as D (6 bases). With 4 bases removed from V and 1 base from J, the gap between germline ends came to 7 bases. CDR1 is SGHAT and CDR2 is FQNNGV in the germline V gene. The CDR3 totals 13 residues. CDR3 coding DNA: TGTGCCAGCAGCTCGGACAGTAACTATGGCTACACCTTC. Translation gives CASSSDSNYGYTF. Full variable domain (outside the CDR3, taken from reference TRBV11-2 and TRBJ1-2): EAGVAQSPRYKIIEKRQSVAFWCNPISGHATLYWYQQILGQGPKLLIQFQNNGVVDDSQLPKDRFSAERLKGVDSTLKIQPAKLEDSAVYLCASSSDSNYGYTFGSGTRLTVV.

The chain combines TRBV6-6 with TRBJ1-1; 9 positions match TRBD1. The V gene end was trimmed by 5 bases and the J gene end by 3 bases; junction bases not matched to a gene: 4. The CDR3 has 14 residues. CDR1 and CDR2 from the germline V gene are MNHNY and SVGAGI (reference sequence). In nucleotides, the CDR3 is TGTGCCAGCAGTCTCGGGACAGGGTACACTGAAGCTTTCTTT. The encoded protein is CASSLGTGYTEAFF.

The chain links TRBV6-1 to TRBJ2-1, with 10 bases fitting TRBD2. CDR3 length equals 15 residues. Germline V lookup: CDR1 MNHNS, CDR2 SASEGT. The V gene end was trimmed by 7 bases and the J gene end by 3 bases; junction bases not matched to a gene: 6. The CDR3 spells CASNELAGVYNEQFF. CDR3 in DNA: TGTGCCAGCAATGAGCTAGCGGGGGTCTACAATGAGCAGTTCTTC.

The CDR3: CASSLYRTDTQYF. Written as DNA, the CDR3 is TGTGCCAGCAGTTTGTACCGCACAGATACGCAGTATTTT. The chain couples TRBV27 to TRBJ2-3; D is unresolved. V shed 3 bases and J shed 1 base, with 5 bases lying between them. The CDR3 totals 13 residues. In germline, CDR1 is MNHEY, CDR2 SMNVEV (reference sequence).

The CDR3 region is CASSMGGGVNEQFF. CDR3 in DNA: TGTGCCAGCAGCATGGGAGGGGGCGTTAATGAGCAGTTCTTC. The rearrangement links TRBV5-4 to TRBJ2-1; D is possibly TRBD1 or TRBD2 (7 bases each). Germline CDR1 and CDR2: SGHNT and YYREEE (reference sequence). This CDR3 has 14 residues. V dropped 4 bases and J dropped 7 bases, with 15 bases sitting between them. The full variable domain, with the rest looked up from reference TRBV5-4 and TRBJ2-1, is ETGVTQSPTHLIKTRGQQVTLRCSSQSGHNTVSWYQQALGQGPQFIFQYYREEENGRGNFPPRFSGLQFPNYSSELNVNALELDDSALYLCASSMGGGVNEQFFGPGTRLTVL.

The rearrangement joins TRBV7-2 to TRBJ2-5; TRBD1 might be the D (6 bases). The CDR3 loop spans 16 amino acids. V dropped 1 base and J dropped 0 bases, with 12 bases sitting between them. Per the germline V gene, CDR1 is SGHTA and CDR2 is FQGNSA. CDR3 sequence: CASSLVPGTYQETQYF. In DNA, the CDR3 is TGTGCCAGCAGCTTAGTTCCCGGGACATACCAAGAGACCCAGTACTTC.

This clone was found many times. The chain combines TRBV5-1 with TRBJ1-5; TRBD1 is a possible D gene (5 bases). With 1 base removed from V and 7 bases from J, the gap between germline ends came to 12 bases. The CDR3 consists of 14 residues. Germline V gives CDR1 SGHRS, CDR2 YFSETQ. The CDR3 coding sequence is TGCGCCAGCAGCTTGACGGGGACGGGGCAGCCCCAGCATTTT. This sequence encodes CASSLTGTGQPQHF.

Here the CDR3 DNA reads TGTGCCAGCAGTGCCTCCGAGACAGACTATGGCTACACCTTC. Its translation: CASSASETDYGYTF. The rearrangement links TRBV6-5 to TRBJ1-2, with D perhaps matching TRBD1 (5 bases). CDR3 length equals 14 residues. Deletions cut 5 bases from V and 3 bases from J, with 13 bases between. Germline V lookup: CDR1 MNHEY, CDR2 SVGAGI.

Comments on this clone: Other DNA sequences in the same sample also yield this CDR3. The rearrangement joins TRBV5-4 to TRBJ2-3; the D is unclear. The germline V and J ends were trimmed by 0 bases and 4 bases, with 3 bases remaining between them. In germline, CDR1 is SGHNT, CDR2 YYREEE (reference sequence). The length of the CDR3 is 12 residues. The DNA for the CDR3 is TGTGCCAGCAGCTTGGTCGCAGATACGCAGTATTTT. Translation gives CASSLVADTQYF.

CDR3: CASSPRGDTEAFF. Written as DNA, the CDR3 is TGTGCCAGCTCACCAAGGGGGGACACTGAAGCTTTCTTT. The V gene is TRBV18, the J gene TRBJ1-1; D possibly corresponds to TRBD1 (6 bases). V lost 2 bases to trimming and J lost 3 bases, with 7 bases between them. This CDR3 region has 13 residues. Looked up from germline, CDR1 is KGHSH and CDR2 is LQKENI.

The chain carries TRBV6-5 and TRBJ1-2; weak D call: TRBD1 (5 bases). CDR1 is MNHEY and CDR2 is SVGAGI in the germline V gene. The CDR3 contains 11 residues. Trimming shortened V by 8 bases and J by 4 bases, and 8 bases separated the two germline ends. The CDR3 region has the DNA TGTGCCAGCGGGGGTCCCTATGGCTACACCTTC. Its translation is CASGGPYGYTF.

Of note for this clone: The identical CDR3 is also encoded by other nucleotide sequences in the sample. The rearrangement joins TRBV7-2 to TRBJ1-1; D is unresolved. Germline loops: CDR1 SGHTA, CDR2 FQGNSA. V was shortened by 9 bases and J by 5 bases, with 16 bases between the two germline ends. This CDR3 has 13 amino acids. CDR3 in DNA: TGTGCCAGTTCTCTCAATCGGGTGACTGAAGCTTTCTTT. This translates into CASSLNRVTEAFF.

The chain carries TRBV7-9 and TRBJ2-3, with D possibly being TRBD1 (5 bases). V lost 7 bases to trimming and J lost 6 bases, with 14 bases between them. Germline assignment: CDR1 SEHNR and CDR2 FQNEAQ (reference sequence). The CDR3 is 13 amino acids. The CDR3 bases are TGTGCCAGCACACAGGTCACCTCCGATACGCAGTATTTT. Protein sequence: CASTQVTSDTQYF. Filled out from reference TRBV7-9 and TRBJ2-3, the complete variable domain reads DTGVSQNPRHKITKRGQNVTFRCDPISEHNRLYWYRQTLGQGPEFLTYFQNEAQLEKSRLLSDRFSAERPKGSFSTLEIQRTEQGDSAMYLCASTQVTSDTQYFGPGTRLTVL.

The chain recombines TRBV6-1 with TRBJ1-6; 7 bases are shared with TRBD1. CDR1 and CDR2 from the germline V gene are MNHNS and SASEGT. The CDR3 has 15 residues. Germline trimming cut 5 bases from V and 7 bases from J; bases unmatched to any gene: 8. This CDR3 reads CASSPTGAPNSPLHF. CDR3 DNA: TGTGCCAGCAGTCCTACAGGGGCCCCAAATTCACCCCTCCACTTT.

The V call is TRBV18, the J call TRBJ1-6; 10 bases line up with TRBD1. V shed 6 bases, J shed 9 bases, and the junction held 8 bases outside the gene matches. CDR1 and CDR2 from the germline V gene are KGHSH and LQKENI. There are 15 residues in the CDR3. CDR3 loop: CASSDRQGAGSPLHF. In DNA form, the CDR3 reads TGTGCCAGCTCGGATCGACAGGGGGCGGGTTCACCCCTCCACTTT.

As to this clone: The identical CDR3 is also encoded by other nucleotide sequences in the sample. This chain links TRBV10-3 with TRBJ1-1; no clear D. V was trimmed by 3 bases and J by 0 bases, leaving 8 bases between them. The V gene's germline CDR1 is ENHRY and CDR2 SYGVKD. The CDR3 sequence is 14 residues long. CDR3 DNA sequence: TGTGCCATCAGTGACCCGACCGTGAACACTGAAGCTTTCTTT. This translates into CAISDPTVNTEAFF.

This clone has only a few counts. The chain joins TRBV9 to TRBJ2-7; 10 bases are shared with TRBD1. After removal of 0 bases from V and 2 bases from J, the junction contained 2 bases not matched to a gene. Germline V lookup: CDR1 SGDLS, CDR2 YYNGEE. The CDR3 runs to 15 residues. CDR3 loop: CASSVGQGAAYEQYF. The DNA of the CDR3 is TGTGCCAGCAGCGTAGGACAGGGGGCGGCCTACGAGCAGTACTTC.

The V call is TRBV9, the J call TRBJ2-3; D possibly corresponds to TRBD2 (5 bases). The CDR3 spans 15 residues. Between the trimmed V and J ends, which lost 2 bases and 1 base, there was a span of 11 bases. Germline V lookup: CDR1 SGDLS, CDR2 YYNGEE. DNA of the CDR3: TGTGCCAGCAGCGTGAGCCTGGGAGGCACAGATACGCAGTATTTT. It translates to CASSVSLGGTDTQYF.

The chain uses TRBV5-1 and TRBJ2-1; a possible D gene is TRBD2 (6 bases). With 0 bases removed from V and 8 bases from J, the gap between germline ends came to 15 bases. The CDR3 contains 15 residues. Germline V gene data show CDR1 as SGHRS and CDR2 as YFSETQ. CDR3 sequence (DNA): TGCGCCAGCAGCTTGGCCGGGGGACGTTACGATGAGCAGTTCTTC. It encodes CASSLAGGRYDEQFF.

V gene TRBV9 combines with J gene TRBJ1-5; D perhaps matches TRBD1 (6 bases). V was shortened by 0 bases and J by 4 bases, with 11 bases between the two germline ends. The germline CDR1 and CDR2 sequences are SGDLS and YYNGEE. The CDR3 is made up of 15 amino acids. CDR3 in DNA: TGTGCCAGCAGCGTAGATGACAGGTTAAATCAGCCCCAGCATTTT. Translation gives CASSVDDRLNQPQHF.

The gene calls are TRBV27 and TRBJ1-1, with D unresolved. V shed 10 bases and J shed 1 base, with 10 bases lying between them. Germline V gives CDR1 MNHEY, CDR2 SMNVEV (reference sequence). There are 12 residues in the CDR3. CDR3 bases: TGTGCCACCATGGGGTGGAACACTGAAGCTTTCTTT. It specifies CATMGWNTEAFF.

CDR3 bases: TGTGCCAGCAGTTACGGTGTGGGGGGATCCTACGAGCAGTACTTC. Its translation: CASSYGVGGSYEQYF. The V gene is TRBV6-5, the J gene TRBJ2-7; a weak D match, TRBD2 (6 bases). This CDR3 has 15 residues. Germline CDR1 MNHEY, CDR2 SVGAGI. With 2 bases removed from V and 1 base from J, the gap between germline ends came to 12 bases.

The chain carries TRBV7-9 and TRBJ2-2; D possibly matches TRBD1 or TRBD2 (5 bases each). Germline V gives CDR1 SEHNR, CDR2 FQNEAQ (reference sequence). V was clipped by 6 bases and J by 0 bases, with 11 bases between them. CDR3 length: 15 residues. CDR3 region: CASSIGTSNTGELFF. The CDR3 DNA follows: TGTGCCAGCAGTATTGGGACCTCGAACACCGGGGAGCTGTTTTTT. The full variable domain, with the rest looked up from reference TRBV7-9 and TRBJ2-2, is DTGVSQNPRHKITKRGQNVTFRCDPISEHNRLYWYRQTLGQGPEFLTYFQNEAQLEKSRLLSDRFSAERPKGSFSTLEIQRTEQGDSAMYLCASSIGTSNTGELFFGEGSRLTVL.